This record looks at one T cell receptor beta chain sequence and its context. Its antigen is as yet unknown. Method: immunoSEQ multiplex PCR; TCRdb's copy keeps in-frame clones and lacks some. The sample carries 180,000 or so clones, roughly 94% recorded once. The sample originates from a study of T cell responses to AZD1222 COVID-19 vaccine. Overall study: The analysis combined second doses at about 4 or about 12 weeks.

Study-wide results and limits: Variant regions that are unmutated are reportedly the target of nearly half of spike-specific TCRs. Clonal diversity was possibly underestimated, and white British individuals and females predominated among donors. The study sampled repertoires only after the peak T cell response.

CDR1 is LGHDT and CDR2 is YNNKEL in the germline V gene (reference sequence). The CDR3 runs 15 residues. V lost 0 bases and J 1 base, leaving 8 bases between the germline ends. Here the sequenced sample was peripheral blood, taken on day 0 of AZD1222 vaccination. The sequence was obtained from an adult in good health. The chain links TRBV3-1 (or the pseudogene TRBV3-2) to TRBJ2-3; no reliable D call. CDR3 region: CASSQEQWGTDTQYF. For the CDR3, the DNA is TGTGCCAGCAGCCAAGAACAGTGGGGCACAGATACGCAGTATTTT.